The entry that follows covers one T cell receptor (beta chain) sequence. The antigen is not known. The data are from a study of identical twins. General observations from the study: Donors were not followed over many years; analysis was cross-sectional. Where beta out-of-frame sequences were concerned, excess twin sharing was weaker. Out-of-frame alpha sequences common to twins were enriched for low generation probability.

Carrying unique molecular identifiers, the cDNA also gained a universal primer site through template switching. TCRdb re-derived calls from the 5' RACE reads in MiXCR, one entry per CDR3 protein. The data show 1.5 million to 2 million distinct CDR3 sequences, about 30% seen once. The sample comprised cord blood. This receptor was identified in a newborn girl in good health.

The CDR3 is CATFYEQYF. CDR3 DNA sequence: TGTGCCACCTTTTACGAGCAGTACTTC. The V and J genes are TRBV6-4 and TRBJ2-7; no reliable D call. Germline lookup yields CDR1 MRHNA and CDR2 SNTAGT. The CDR3 extends over 9 amino acids. V lost 10 bases and J 4 bases, leaving 5 bases between the germline ends.